The clone carrying this TCR beta chain turned up a few times. What it recognizes is unknown. One entry per CDR3 protein results from TCRdb running MiXCR on the 5' RACE reads. The table has 450,000 to 650,000 distinct CDR3 sequences, 20% to 25% seen once. This sample stems from a study of T cells after yellow fever vaccination. Study-wide results and caveats: Compared with primary, the secondary response was weaker and peaked at day 5, not 15.

J lost 10 bases, V lost 0 bases, and 6 bases had no gene match. This CDR3 contains 14 residues. Germline CDR1 is SGHDT and CDR2 is YYEEEE. This sample comprised PBMCs, obtained more than 20 days after the first yellow fever vaccination. The TCR was taken from a man aged 18 to 29 who received the YFV17D yellow fever vaccine. The chain joins TRBV5-6 to TRBJ2-1; 8 bases are shared with TRBD1. This chain's CDR3 is CASSLVQGAQEQFF. The CDR3 DNA is TGTGCCAGCAGCTTGGTGCAGGGGGCACAGGAGCAGTTCTTC.